The clone carrying this T cell receptor (beta chain) was found once. These data belong to a study of CD8+CD57+ T cells in acquired aplastic anemia. The V segment lost 4 bases and the J segment 10 bases; nucleotides outside the gene matches: 10. Per germline, CDR1 SGHVS and CDR2 FNYEAQ. The CDR3 loop spans 15 amino acids. For CDR3 and TCR beta VDJ profiling, genomic DNA was the template used. From the reads, TCRdb called clonotypes with MiXCR, one entry per CDR3 protein. The sample lists about 110,000 distinct CDR3 sequences, less than 65% occurring once. The chain carries TRBV7-6 and TRBJ1-6; 7 bases line up with TRBD1. The sample taken for sequencing was sorted CD4+, CD8+, or CD8+CD57+ T cells (not recorded which) from PBMCs. The receptor was derived from a human donor in good health, serving as a control. The CDR3 nucleotides are TGTGCCAGCAGCTCACTGGGACAGTCCTCCTCACCCCTCCACTTT. It specifies CASSSLGQSSSPLHF.